This TCR beta chain was sequenced during a study of T-cell memory formation after mild COVID-19. Whole-study findings and limits: Within pre-infection memory, some responding clones were found, suggesting cross-reactive memory joined. Confirmation of SARS-CoV-2 specificity was lacking for second-wave clones peaking day 37. The study found balanced CD4/CD8 in clones contracting day 15 to 85 and a CD4+ lean in later expanders. Chiefly within CM and EM were the contracting CD4+ clones; CD8+ ones were within EMRA.

This clonotype has more than one count but fewer than ten. Its matching antigen is unknown. TCRdb reprocessed the 5' RACE reads with MiXCR, giving one entry per CDR3 protein. Of around 400,000 distinct CDR3 sequences detected, roughly 24% appear once; the ten largest clones hold roughly 8.9%. The specimen was PBMCs or a T cell subset sorted from them (not recorded which). The TCR sequence derives from an adult woman who had mild COVID-19 (a few samples of this study predate the infection). Cell type and time point are not known.

CDR3 bases: TGTGCCAGCAGTCAAATCATACAGGGAGCGGCGGGCAATGAGCAGTTCTTC. The encoded protein is CASSQIIQGAAGNEQFF. V is TRBV7-9 and J is TRBJ2-1; D might be TRBD1 (6 bases). This CDR3 is built from 17 residues. The germline V gene encodes CDR1 SEHNR and CDR2 FQNEAQ (reference sequence). The germline V and J ends were trimmed by 6 bases and 6 bases, with 24 bases remaining between them.